These 29 T cell receptor beta chains came from one sample sequenced in a study of blood T cell repertoires in COVID-19. Measured with immunoSEQ multiplex PCR; TCRdb has only the in-frame clones, and not every one. The sample carries around 340,000 clones, 88% recorded once. The sequencing sample was made of PBMCs or T cells enriched from blood (not recorded which). The receptors here all came from a woman aged 30 to 39 who had been exposed to COVID-19.

In its sample, this clone was seen once. The chain couples TRBV5-4 to TRBJ1-1; 7 bases map to TRBD1. Germline V gene data show CDR1 as SGHNT and CDR2 as YYREEE (reference sequence). There are 15 residues in the CDR3. V lost 3 bases, J lost 5 bases, and 10 bases stayed unmatched. CDR3 region: CASSSSDRIWTEAFF. The CDR3 nucleotides are TGTGCCAGCAGCTCCTCGGACAGGATTTGGACTGAAGCTTTCTTT.

This rearrangement joins TRBV27 to TRBJ2-7, with TRBD1 identical over 7 bases. The CDR3 has 16 residues. Germline V gives CDR1 MNHEY, CDR2 SMNVEV (reference sequence). Unmatched junction bases numbered 6, after V lost 0 bases and J lost 1 base. CDR3 coding DNA: TGTGCCAGCAGTTTATCGAGGGGGCTCAGGTCCTACGAGCAGTACTTC. Translated, it gives CASSLSRGLRSYEQYF.

The chain employs TRBV29-1 and TRBJ1-1; D perhaps matches TRBD1 (5 bases). The CDR3 length is 15 residues. Between the trimmed V and J ends, which lost 8 bases and 0 bases, there was a span of 19 bases. The germline gives CDR1 SQVTM, CDR2 ANQGSEA. CDR3 protein: CSTYGATDMNTEAFF. In DNA form, the CDR3 reads TGCAGCACATATGGGGCCACAGACATGAACACTGAAGCTTTCTTT.

The chain recombines TRBV7-9 with TRBJ2-7, with TRBD2 matching 16 bases. Germline CDR1 is SEHNR and CDR2 is FQNEAQ (reference sequence). V trimming: 4 bases; J trimming: 3 bases; junction bases outside the gene matches: 3. The CDR3 runs 16 residues. CDR3: CASSYGTSGRVYEQYF. The CDR3 bases are TGTGCCAGCAGCTACGGGACTAGCGGGAGGGTCTACGAGCAGTACTTC.

A few counts support this clone. The chain has TRBV30 and TRBJ2-7; D is possibly TRBD1 (5 bases). The germline V gene has CDR1 GTSNPN and CDR2 SVGIG (reference sequence). V dropped 1 base and J dropped 7 bases, with 26 bases sitting between them. This CDR3 is 17 amino acids long. CDR3 sequence (DNA): TGTGCCTGGAGTGCCGTCGGCTGGGGCCCCGATGATATGGAGCAGTACTTC. It specifies CAWSAVGWGPDDMEQYF.

The CDR3 sequence: CASSLGTTGGGTGELFF. In DNA, the CDR3 is TGTGCCAGCAGCTTGGGAACGACGGGGGGTGGCACCGGGGAGCTGTTTTTT. The V call is TRBV9, the J call TRBJ2-2; TRBD2 matches 7 bases. The junction had 13 bases not matched to a gene; V was cut back by 4 bases and J by 4 bases. CDR3 length equals 17 residues. Germline CDR1 is SGDLS and CDR2 is YYNGEE.

This sequence joins TRBV5-1 and TRBJ1-2, with a tentative D call TRBD1 (6 bases). The CDR3 is made up of 15 amino acids. The germline CDR1 and CDR2 sequences are SGHRS and YFSETQ. Trimming pared 1 base from V and 5 bases from J, leaving 15 bases between. CDR3: CASSLTLGGAYGYTF. CDR3 bases: TGCGCCAGCAGCTTGACCCTAGGGGGGGCTTATGGCTACACCTTC. The variable domain in full, with the rest retrieved from reference TRBV5-1 and TRBJ1-2, is KAGVTQTPRYLIKTRGQQVTLSCSPISGHRSVSWYQQTPGQGLQFLFEYFSETQRNKGNFPGRFSGRQFSNSRSEMNVSTLELGDSALYLCASSLTLGGAYGYTFGSGTRLTVV.

The chain links TRBV9 to TRBJ1-2; D is ambiguous. The V gene lost 4 bases and the J gene lost 3 bases, with 7 bases spanning the gap. Looked up from germline, CDR1 is SGDLS and CDR2 is YYNGEE. The CDR3 consists of 12 residues. The CDR3 DNA sequence: TGTGCCAGCAGCCCCCCGGACTATGGCTACACCTTC. Its protein is CASSPPDYGYTF.

The chain links TRBV5-4 to TRBJ2-7; TRBD1 agrees at 9 bases. This CDR3 region has 17 residues. Trimming cost V 2 bases and J 3 bases; bases outside gene matches: 12. Germline V CDR1 and CDR2: SGHNT, YYREEE (reference sequence). CDR3 sequence reads: CASSFSTGTGSGYEQYF. The CDR3 nucleotides read TGTGCCAGCAGCTTTAGTACCGGGACAGGGTCTGGCTACGAGCAGTACTTC.

The chain is built from TRBV6-5 and TRBJ1-1; D not certain. CDR3 length: 14 amino acids. Per germline, CDR1 MNHEY and CDR2 SVGAGI. Trimming cost V 2 bases and J 1 base, with 8 bases left between them. The CDR3 DNA reads TGTGCCAGCAGTTACCTCTCAGGGAACACTGAAGCTTTCTTT. This codes for CASSYLSGNTEAFF.

The gene calls are TRBV7-9 and TRBJ1-1; 8 nucleotides agree with TRBD1. The germline V gene encodes CDR1 SEHNR and CDR2 FQNEAQ (reference sequence). V lost 5 bases and J lost 2; bases outside the gene matches: 7. The CDR3 length is 15 residues. CDR3 bases: TGTGCCAGCAGCCCTCCAGGGGGCGATAACACTGAAGCTTTCTTT. Translating gives CASSPPGGDNTEAFF.

The chain employs TRBV7-2 and TRBJ1-5, with D possibly being TRBD1 (6 bases). The germline gives CDR1 SGHTA, CDR2 FQGNSA. V lost 6 bases and J 6 bases, leaving 15 bases between the germline ends. This CDR3 contains 14 residues. The CDR3 bases are TGTGCCAGCAGTATCGGGGGGGCAATTCAGCCCCAGCATTTT. Translating it yields CASSIGGAIQPQHF.

V is TRBV28 and J is TRBJ1-5, with D maybe TRBD1 (6 bases). CDR1 and CDR2 from the germline V gene are MDHEN and SYDVKM. V was clipped by 5 bases and J by 0 bases, with 14 bases between them. This CDR3 has 16 amino acids. CDR3 sequence: CASSLGGLYSNQPQHF. The CDR3 nucleotides read TGTGCCAGCAGTCTGGGGGGGCTGTATAGCAATCAGCCCCAGCATTTT.

The rearrangement links TRBV28 to TRBJ1-2, with TRBD1 matching over 9 bases. CDR3 size: 14 residues. Trimming removed 9 bases from V and 8 bases from J; junction bases left unmatched: 13. Per the germline V gene, CDR1 is MDHEN and CDR2 is SYDVKM. CDR3 residues: CASLTGGGMTGYTF. CDR3 in DNA: TGTGCCAGTCTGACAGGGGGAGGGATGACAGGCTACACCTTC.

The genes are TRBV7-2 and TRBJ1-5; 8 bases agree with TRBD1. The CDR3 is made up of 14 amino acids. Germline V gene sequence: CDR1 SGHTA, CDR2 FQGNSA. The V gene end was trimmed by 5 bases and the J gene end by 7 bases; junction bases not matched to a gene: 7. The CDR3 DNA follows: TGTGCCAGCAGCCAAGGGACAGGCCCCCAGCCCCAGCATTTT. Its translation: CASSQGTGPQPQHF.

The gene calls are TRBV5-1 and TRBJ2-3; 9 nucleotides match TRBD2. From germline, CDR1 is SGHRS and CDR2 YFSETQ. V shed 1 base, J shed 4 bases, and the junction held 4 bases outside the gene matches. CDR3 size: 15 residues. The CDR3 protein is CASSLRGLAADTQYF. The CDR3 nucleotides are TGCGCCAGCAGCTTGCGGGGACTAGCCGCAGATACGCAGTATTTT.

This clone has a handful of counts. J is TRBJ2-3 and V is TRBV6-4; TRBD2 agrees at 12 bases. J was trimmed by 7 bases and V by 4 bases; bases with no gene match: 9. Germline V gives CDR1 MRHNA, CDR2 SNTAGT. This CDR3 spans 16 amino acids. The CDR3 nucleotides read TGTGCCAGCAGTGTGGATGAGACTAGCGGGAGTAATACGCAGTATTTT. Protein: CASSVDETSGSNTQYF.

In DNA, the CDR3 is TGTGCCAGCAGTTCCGTCGGGGGGGCGCCTTATGGCTACACCTTC. Its translation: CASSSVGGAPYGYTF. The chain is built from TRBV6-5 and TRBJ1-2; a possible D gene is TRBD1 (6 bases). This CDR3 has 15 residues. The germline CDR1 and CDR2 sequences are MNHEY and SVGAGI. V was pared by 4 bases and J by 5 bases, with 17 bases between.

The chain joins TRBV18 to TRBJ1-2; TRBD1 matches 10 bases. After removal of 3 bases from V and 6 bases from J, the junction contained 4 bases not matched to a gene. The CDR3 sequence is 14 residues long. Germline V gene sequence: CDR1 KGHSH, CDR2 LQKENI. The chain's CDR3 is CASSPGQGVNGYTF. The CDR3 DNA sequence: TGTGCCAGCTCACCCGGACAGGGGGTAAATGGCTACACCTTC.

The chain uses TRBV11-3 and TRBJ2-2, with 8 bases aligning to TRBD2. This CDR3 comprises 15 residues. V lost 7 bases, J lost 3 bases, and 7 bases stayed unmatched. Germline lookup yields CDR1 SGHNT and CDR2 YENEEA. The CDR3 DNA follows: TGTGCCAGCAACCCAGTTAGCGGGGACACCGGGGAGCTGTTTTTT. It translates to CASNPVSGDTGELFF.

The chain recombines TRBV7-2 with TRBJ2-5; 16 nucleotides match TRBD2. Trimming cost V 3 bases and J 3 bases; bases outside gene matches: 4. This CDR3 region has 17 residues. The V gene's germline CDR1 is SGHTA and CDR2 FQGNSA. DNA of the CDR3: TGTGCCAGCAGCTTGCGCGGGACTAGCGGGAGGGAAGAGACCCAGTACTTC. It yields the protein CASSLRGTSGREETQYF.

The chain recombines TRBV19 with TRBJ1-1; 10 bases are shared with TRBD1. Germline V gene data show CDR1 as LNHDA and CDR2 as SQIVND (reference sequence). The V and J ends lost 6 bases and 5 bases, in that order; junction bases with no gene match: 6. There are 14 residues in the CDR3. CDR3 DNA: TGTGCCAGTAGCCGTCCGGGACAGGGGACTGAAGCTTTCTTT. Translating gives CASSRPGQGTEAFF.

The rearrangement joins TRBV28 to TRBJ1-2; 11 nucleotides line up with TRBD1. CDR3 length: 15 amino acids. Germline V gene lookup returns CDR1 MDHEN and CDR2 SYDVKM. After removal of 8 bases from V and 5 bases from J, the junction contained 10 bases not matched to a gene. The CDR3 nucleotides read TGTGCCAGCGGAGCCGGGACAGGGGGTTTGTATGGCTACACCTTC. Translated: CASGAGTGGLYGYTF.

This clone was detected only once. This chain connects TRBV7-9 to TRBJ1-4, with 8 bases fitting TRBD1. The CDR3 sequence is 17 residues long. Trimming took 5 bases from V and 7 from J; bases not matched to a gene: 15. Germline loops: CDR1 SEHNR, CDR2 FQNEAQ (reference sequence). The CDR3 DNA is TGTGCCAGCAGCCCCCCTCGACAGGGGTCAGGGGGTGAAAAACTGTTTTTT. This codes for CASSPPRQGSGGEKLFF.

The V gene is TRBV5-1, the J gene TRBJ2-2; TRBD1 agrees at 9 bases. The CDR3 has 16 amino acids. The trim removed 6 bases at V and 4 bases at J, leaving 10 bases unmatched. CDR1 SGHRS and CDR2 YFSETQ come from the germline V gene. The CDR3 loop reads CASTGGQGDGTGELFF. The CDR3 DNA reads as TGCGCCAGCACGGGGGGACAGGGCGATGGCACCGGGGAGCTGTTTTTT. Complete variable domain (other parts from reference TRBV5-1 and TRBJ2-2): KAGVTQTPRYLIKTRGQQVTLSCSPISGHRSVSWYQQTPGQGLQFLFEYFSETQRNKGNFPGRFSGRQFSNSRSEMNVSTLELGDSALYLCASTGGQGDGTGELFFGEGSRLTVL.

The chain recombines TRBV30 with TRBJ1-3, with TRBD1 matching 7 bases. CDR1 is GTSNPN, CDR2 SVGIG, per germline (reference sequence). The V segment lost 0 bases and the J segment 3 bases; nucleotides outside the gene matches: 5. This CDR3 comprises 15 residues. As DNA, the CDR3 is TGTGCCTGGAGTGTACCAGGGGGAGGTGGAAACACCATATATTTT. The encoded protein is CAWSVPGGGGNTIYF.

Worth noting for this clone: The sample contains more than one DNA sequence encoding this CDR3. The chain combines TRBV19 with TRBJ2-2; 7 nucleotides line up with TRBD1. There are 14 residues in the CDR3. The V segment lost 4 bases and the J segment 7 bases; nucleotides outside the gene matches: 6. Germline values: CDR1 LNHDA, CDR2 SQIVND (reference sequence). CDR3 protein: CASSRQGTSGELFF. The CDR3 DNA reads TGTGCCAGTAGTAGACAGGGAACAAGCGGGGAGCTGTTTTTT. Full variable domain (rest looked up from reference TRBV19 and TRBJ2-2): DGGITQSPKYLFRKEGQNVTLSCEQNLNHDAMYWYRQDPGQGLRLIYYSQIVNDFQKGDIAEGYSVSREKKESFPLTVTSAQKNPTAFYLCASSRQGTSGELFFGEGSRLTVL.

The rearrangement joins TRBV11-2 to TRBJ2-1; 8 bases fit TRBD2. Germline values: CDR1 SGHAT, CDR2 FQNNGV. CDR3 length equals 16 residues. V lost 1 base, J lost 3 bases, and 5 bases stayed unmatched. CDR3 bases: TGTGCCAGCAGCTTAGGCGCCGGGACTAGCTACAATGAGCAGTTCTTC. Amino acid sequence: CASSLGAGTSYNEQFF.

The rearrangement joins TRBV11-3 to TRBJ2-3; 7 bases are shared with TRBD2. Germline V gives CDR1 SGHNT, CDR2 YENEEA. The CDR3 runs 16 residues. V was pared by 5 bases and J by 2 bases, with 10 bases of the junction left unmatched. This CDR3 is CASSPGTIRLTDTQYF. CDR3 DNA: TGTGCCAGCAGCCCAGGGACTATCCGCCTCACAGATACGCAGTATTTT.